This T cell receptor beta chain was sequenced in a study of molecular identifiers for immune sequencing clone quantification. TCRdb ran MiXCR on the PCR reads and lists one entry per CDR3 protein. The sample has about 510,000 distinct CDR3 sequences, roughly a fifth seen once. V lost 2 bases and J 0 bases, leaving 14 bases between the germline ends. The CDR3 extends over 15 amino acids. Germline-derived CDR1 and CDR2 are DFQATT and SNEGSKA (reference sequence). This clonotype was recorded once. This may arise from a read error, as a much more abundant clone is one base away. The specimen was naive CD8+ T cells from blood, with Jurkat cell RNA spiked in. Sample subset: FACS-sorted CD8+CD4-CCR7+CD45RA+ naive T cells. The receptor's source is a human donor in good health. Some libraries in this study had Jurkat cell RNA spiked in. This chain links TRBV20-1 with TRBJ2-7; D not resolved. CDR3: CSARSSDLSSYEQYF. Here the CDR3 DNA reads TGCAGTGCTAGATCATCAGACTTGAGCTCCTACGAGCAGTACTTC.